This T cell receptor beta chain stems from a study of T-cell memory formation after mild COVID-19. One entry per CDR3 protein, called by TCRdb with MiXCR from the 5' RACE reads. The table has under 250,000 distinct CDR3 sequences, around 25% seen once. From germline, CDR1 is SGHTA and CDR2 FQGNSA. V was trimmed by 4 bases and J by 1 base, leaving 7 bases between them. The CDR3 runs 13 residues. The clonotype originates from an adult woman who had mild COVID-19 (a few samples of this study predate the infection). Cell type and time point are not known. The specimen sequenced was PBMCs or a T cell subset sorted from them (not recorded which). The gene calls are TRBV7-2 and TRBJ1-1; TRBD1 is a possible D gene (5 bases). Here the CDR3 reads CASSWTKNTEAFF. The CDR3 DNA follows: TGTGCCAGCAGCTGGACAAAGAACACTGAAGCTTTCTTT. Supplemented by reference TRBV7-2 and TRBJ1-1, the full variable domain reads GAGVSQSPSNKVTEKGKDVELRCDPISGHTALYWYRQSLGQGLEFLIYFQGNSAPDKSGLPSDRFSAERTGGSVSTLTIQRTQQEDSAVYLCASSWTKNTEAFFGQGTRLTVV.